The sequence of this T cell receptor beta chain was determined in a study of beta chain features in type 1 diabetes. Study at large: Healthy donors and patients had similar age, gender and cell yields.

CDR1 is MRHNA, CDR2 SNTAGT, per germline. With 4 bases removed from V and 0 bases from J, the gap between germline ends came to 10 bases. CDR3 length: 15 amino acids. The whole isolated RNA underwent reverse transcription, so sequencing captured expressed TCRB transcripts. Libraries were prepared by immunoSEQ multiplex PCR; TCRdb keeps only in-frame clonotypes and omits some of them. The sample yields nearly 250,000 clones, 12% to 15% seen once. Study-wide results and limits: Type 1 diabetes patients had TCRB CDR3s that were shorter (moderately but significantly so) in all four CD4+ subsets. A closer apparent resemblance between naive, central memory and Treg TCRB repertoires was seen in patients than in healthy donors.

There are a few counts of this clone. The antigen remains undetermined. The authors sorted CD4+ naive, central memory, regulatory and stem cell-like memory cells via CD45RO/CCR7/CD25/CD127/CD95/CD27. Sequencing was done on a sample of naive CD4+ T cells from blood. The chain carries TRBV6-4 and TRBJ2-1; a possible D gene is TRBD2 (7 bases). This TCR derives from a woman between 35 and 50 years old in good health. CDR3 amino acids: CASSAGGSSYNEQFF. CDR3 in DNA: TGTGCCAGCAGTGCGGGGGGCTCCTCCTACAATGAGCAGTTCTTC.